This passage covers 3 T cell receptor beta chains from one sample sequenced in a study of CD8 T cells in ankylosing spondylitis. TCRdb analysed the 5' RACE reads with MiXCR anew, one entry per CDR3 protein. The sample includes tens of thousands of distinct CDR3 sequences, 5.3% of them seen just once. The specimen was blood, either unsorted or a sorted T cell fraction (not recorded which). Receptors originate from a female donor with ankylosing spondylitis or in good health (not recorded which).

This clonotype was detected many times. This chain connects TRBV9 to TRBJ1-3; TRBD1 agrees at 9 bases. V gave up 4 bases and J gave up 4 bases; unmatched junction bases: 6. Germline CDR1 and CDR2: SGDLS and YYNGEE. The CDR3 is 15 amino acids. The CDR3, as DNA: TGTGCCAGCAGCCGGGGACAGGGAGGCGGAAACACCATATATTTT. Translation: CASSRGQGGGNTIYF. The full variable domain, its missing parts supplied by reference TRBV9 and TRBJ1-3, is DSGVTQTPKHLITATGQRVTLRCSPRSGDLSVYWYQQSLDQGLQFLIQYYNGEERAKGNILERFSAQQFPDLHSELNLSSLELGDSALYFCASSRGQGGGNTIYFGEGSWLTVV.

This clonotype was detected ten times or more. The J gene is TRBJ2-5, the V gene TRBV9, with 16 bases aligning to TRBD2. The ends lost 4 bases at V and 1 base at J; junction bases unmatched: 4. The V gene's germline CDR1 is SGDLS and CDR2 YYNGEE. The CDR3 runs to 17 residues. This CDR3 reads CASSPGTSGGAQETQYF. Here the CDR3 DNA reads TGTGCCAGCAGCCCGGGGACTAGCGGGGGGGCCCAAGAGACCCAGTACTTC.

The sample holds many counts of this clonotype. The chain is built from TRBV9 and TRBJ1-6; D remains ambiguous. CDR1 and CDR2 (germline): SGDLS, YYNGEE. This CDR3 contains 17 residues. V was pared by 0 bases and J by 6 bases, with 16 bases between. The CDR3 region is CASSVDGWQRPNSPLHF. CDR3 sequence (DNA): TGTGCCAGCAGCGTAGACGGCTGGCAGAGGCCTAATTCACCCCTCCACTTT. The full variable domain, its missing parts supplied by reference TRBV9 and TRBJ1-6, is DSGVTQTPKHLITATGQRVTLRCSPRSGDLSVYWYQQSLDQGLQFLIQYYNGEERAKGNILERFSAQQFPDLHSELNLSSLELGDSALYFCASSVDGWQRPNSPLHFGNGTRLTVT.